The entry below gives a single TCR beta chain sequence along with its context. Its antigen remains unidentified. This record belongs to a study of memory CD4+ T cells and cytomegalovirus serostatus. Study observations and caveats: Of 150 to 200 reported CMV TCRbeta sequences, under 70 were found in memory CD4+ repertoires.

The sort gate was single viable CD3+CD4+CD8-CD45RO+ cells for memory CD4+ T cells. Positive selection with CD4 microbeads enriched total CD4+ T cells. The CDR3 totals 15 residues. V was clipped by 1 base and J by 8 bases; unmatched bases: 8. In germline, CDR1 is SGHDT, CDR2 YYEEEE. Clones were sequenced by immunoSEQ multiplex PCR, and TCRdb holds only the in-frame ones, with some missing. The sample carries some 80,000 clones, approximately 80% recorded once. Sequencing used memory CD4+ T cells from blood. This chain links TRBV5-6 with TRBJ1-4; 7 positions match TRBD1. This clonotype was obtained from an adult in good health and CMV-seronegative. The CDR3 loop reads CASSLIDRVDEKLFF. The CDR3 region has the DNA TGTGCCAGCAGCTTGATAGACAGGGTAGACGAAAAACTGTTTTTT.